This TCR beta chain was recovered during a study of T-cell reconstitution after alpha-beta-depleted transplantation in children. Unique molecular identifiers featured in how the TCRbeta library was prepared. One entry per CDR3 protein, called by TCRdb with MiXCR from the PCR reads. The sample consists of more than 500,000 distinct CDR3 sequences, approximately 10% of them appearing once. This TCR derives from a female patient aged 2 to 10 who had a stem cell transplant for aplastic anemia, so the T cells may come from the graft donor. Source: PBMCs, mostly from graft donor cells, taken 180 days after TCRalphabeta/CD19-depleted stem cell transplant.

The CDR3 DNA reads as TGTGCCAGCAGCCAACCGGGACAGGGTATGGACGAGCAGTACTTC. Translated: CASSQPGQGMDEQYF. The J gene is TRBJ2-7, the V gene TRBV3-1; 9 nucleotides agree with TRBD1. CDR1 is LGHDT and CDR2 is YNNKEL in the germline V gene (reference sequence). With V trimmed by 2 bases and J by 5 bases, 7 bases remained unmatched. The CDR3 covers 15 residues.